Presented here are 5 T cell receptor beta chains from one specimen sequenced in a study of cytomegalovirus exposure and HLA in healthy donors. TCRdb's copy holds only in-frame clones and misses some; the assay was immunoSEQ multiplex PCR. The sample shows around 140,000 clones, about 87% of them seen only once. Sequencing used PBMCs. The receptors shown here come from a man younger than 30 in good health and CMV-seropositive.

V and J are TRBV5-5 and TRBJ2-7; the D gene is possibly TRBD1 (6 bases). V dropped 0 bases and J dropped 6 bases, with 16 bases sitting between them. Looked up from germline, CDR1 is SGHKS and CDR2 is YYEKEE (reference sequence). The CDR3 loop spans 15 amino acids. The CDR3 nucleotides read TGTGCCAGCAGCTTGGCCCTCGAAGACAGGTCCGAGCAGTACTTC. Amino acid sequence: CASSLALEDRSEQYF.

The chain employs TRBV28 and TRBJ2-7, with a weak D call TRBD2 (9 bases). The V end was cut by 6 bases, the J end by 3 bases, with 18 bases between. This CDR3 is built from 15 residues. In germline, CDR1 is MDHEN, CDR2 SYDVKM. CDR3 sequence (DNA): TGTGCCAGCAGCGAATCTAGCGGGACAGGCTACGAGCAGTACTTC. Translating gives CASSESSGTGYEQYF.

Here the CDR3 DNA reads TGTGCCAGCAGCTCACCGGGACAGGGCTTCACCGGGGAGCTGTTTTTT. Translating it yields CASSSPGQGFTGELFF. V gene TRBV11-3 combines with J gene TRBJ2-2; 9 nucleotides line up with TRBD1. The germline V gene has CDR1 SGHNT and CDR2 YENEEA. The CDR3 is 16 residues long. V trimming: 4 bases; J trimming: 4 bases; junction bases outside the gene matches: 7.

Only one count was recorded for this clone. The chain employs TRBV5-8 and TRBJ2-7; tentative D call: TRBD1 (6 bases). V was cut by 0 bases and J by 5 bases, with 15 bases left in between. The CDR3 runs to 15 residues. CDR1 and CDR2 (germline): SGHTS, YDEGEE. This CDR3 is CASSLGATGIDEQYF. As DNA, the CDR3 is TGTGCCAGCAGCTTGGGGGCCACAGGGATAGACGAGCAGTACTTC.

The CDR3 DNA reads as TGTGCCAGCAGTTACGAGCTAGCGGGGGTCTCCTACGAGCAGTACTTC. Its protein is CASSYELAGVSYEQYF. The chain employs TRBV6-6 and TRBJ2-7; 10 nucleotides match TRBD2. The V gene's germline CDR1 is MNHNY and CDR2 SVGAGI (reference sequence). The CDR3 extends over 16 amino acids. Trimming took 2 bases from V and 0 from J; bases not matched to a gene: 4.